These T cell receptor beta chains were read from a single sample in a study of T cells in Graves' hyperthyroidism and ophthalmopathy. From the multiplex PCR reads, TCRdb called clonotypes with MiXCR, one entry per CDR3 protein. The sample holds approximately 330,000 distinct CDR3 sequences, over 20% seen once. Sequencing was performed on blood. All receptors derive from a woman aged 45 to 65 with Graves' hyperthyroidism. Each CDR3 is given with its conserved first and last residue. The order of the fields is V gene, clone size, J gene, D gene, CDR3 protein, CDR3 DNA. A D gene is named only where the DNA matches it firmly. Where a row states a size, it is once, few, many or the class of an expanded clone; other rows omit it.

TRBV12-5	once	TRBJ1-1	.	CASGLQGKRNTEAFF	TGTGCTAGTGGTTTGCAGGGGAAGCGGAACACTGAAGCTTTCTTT
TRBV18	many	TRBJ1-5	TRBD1	CASSSRDRGNDQPQHF	TGTGCCAGCTCATCCCGGGACAGGGGAAACGATCAGCCCCAGCATTTT
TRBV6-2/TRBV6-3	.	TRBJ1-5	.	CASRGGGGASNQPQHF	TGTGCCAGCAGGGGCGGTGGGGGGGCGAGCAATCAGCCCCAGCATTTT
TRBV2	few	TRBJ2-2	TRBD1	CASSEFTGGRTGELFF	TGTGCCAGCAGTGAATTTACAGGGGGTCGCACCGGGGAGCTGTTTTTT
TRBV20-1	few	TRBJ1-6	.	CSARGQSSYNSPLHF	TGCAGTGCCAGAGGGCAGAGCTCCTATAATTCACCCCTCCACTTT
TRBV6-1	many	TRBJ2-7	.	CASRRTGNYEQYF	TGTGCCAGCAGGCGAACAGGGAACTACGAGCAGTACTTC
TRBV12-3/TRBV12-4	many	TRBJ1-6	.	CASSFDRQNSPLHF	TGTGCCAGCAGTTTTGACAGGCAGAATTCACCCCTCCACTTT
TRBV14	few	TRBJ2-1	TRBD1	CASSQGPGQGYNEQFF	TGTGCCAGCAGCCAAGGGCCGGGACAGGGGTACAATGAGCAGTTCTTC
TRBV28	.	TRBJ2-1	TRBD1	CASTLRDSTYNEQFF	TGTGCCAGCACCCTCCGGGACAGCACCTACAATGAGCAGTTCTTC
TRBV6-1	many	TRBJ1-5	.	CASSGPAAYSNQPQHF	TGTGCCAGCAGTGGGCCGGCAGCTTATAGCAATCAGCCCCAGCATTTT
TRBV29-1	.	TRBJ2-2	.	CSVSGTGELFF	TGCAGCGTTTCAGGCACCGGGGAGCTGTTTTTT
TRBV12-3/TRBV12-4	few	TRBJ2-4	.	CASQRYSQNIQYF	TGTGCCAGCCAAAGGTACTCCCAAAACATTCAGTACTTC
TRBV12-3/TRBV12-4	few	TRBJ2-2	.	CASSLAVGGGELFF	TGTGCCAGCAGTTTAGCTGTAGGGGGCGGGGAGCTGTTTTTT
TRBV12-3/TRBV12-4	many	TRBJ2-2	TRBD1	CASSLGQGGTGELFF	TGTGCCAGCAGTTTAGGACAGGGTGGCACCGGGGAGCTGTTTTTT
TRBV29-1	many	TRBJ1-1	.	CSVVSLIGTEAFF	TGCAGCGTTGTCAGTCTCATTGGTACTGAAGCTTTCTTT
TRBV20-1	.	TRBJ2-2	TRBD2	CSAVVAGAGELFF	TGCAGTGCTGTGGTAGCGGGAGCCGGGGAGCTGTTTTTT
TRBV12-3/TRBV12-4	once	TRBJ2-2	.	CASRGDGTTGKLFF	TGTGCCAGCAGGGGGGACGGAACCACCGGAAAGCTGTTTTTT
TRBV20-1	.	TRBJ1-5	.	CSAVPGKSNQPQHF	TGCAGTGCTGTACCGGGGAAAAGCAATCAGCCCCAGCATTTT
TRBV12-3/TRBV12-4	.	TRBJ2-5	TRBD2	CASSGGLRGGQETQYF	TGTGCCAGCAGTGGGGGGCTCCGGGGGGGGCAGGAGACCCAGTACTTC
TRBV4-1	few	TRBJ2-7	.	CASSRGTGAYEQYF	TGCGCCAGCAGCCGGGGCACCGGGGCCTACGAGCAGTACTTC
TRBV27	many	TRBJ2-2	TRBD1	CASSLQTGGRYTGELFF	TGTGCCAGCAGTCTCCAGACAGGGGGCAGGTACACCGGGGAGCTGTTTTTT
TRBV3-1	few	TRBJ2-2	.	CASSLTGFGELFF	TGTGCCAGCAGCCTTACAGGGTTCGGGGAGCTGTTTTTT
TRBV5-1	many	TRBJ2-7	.	CASSLQGSRVYEQYF	TGCGCCAGCAGCTTGCAGGGGTCGAGGGTCTACGAGCAGTACTTC
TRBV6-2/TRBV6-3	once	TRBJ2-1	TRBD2	CASSYLSGTNPYNEQFF	TGTGCCAGCAGTTACTTGAGCGGGACTAATCCCTACAATGAGCAGTTCTTC